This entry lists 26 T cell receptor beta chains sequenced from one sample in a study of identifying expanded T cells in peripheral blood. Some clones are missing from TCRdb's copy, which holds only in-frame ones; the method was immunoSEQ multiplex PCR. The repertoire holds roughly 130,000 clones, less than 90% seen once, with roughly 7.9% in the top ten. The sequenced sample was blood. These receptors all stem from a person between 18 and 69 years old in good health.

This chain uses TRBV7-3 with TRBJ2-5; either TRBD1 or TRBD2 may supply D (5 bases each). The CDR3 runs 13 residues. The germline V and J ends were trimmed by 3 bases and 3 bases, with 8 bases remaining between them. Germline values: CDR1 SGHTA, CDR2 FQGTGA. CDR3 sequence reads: CASSFQGEETQYF. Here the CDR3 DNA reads TGTGCCAGCAGCTTCCAGGGAGAAGAGACCCAGTACTTC.

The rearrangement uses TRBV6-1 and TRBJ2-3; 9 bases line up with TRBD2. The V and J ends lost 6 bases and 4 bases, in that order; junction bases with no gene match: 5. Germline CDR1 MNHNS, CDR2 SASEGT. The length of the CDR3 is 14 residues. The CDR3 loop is CASSLTSGSDTQYF. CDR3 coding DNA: TGTGCCAGCAGCCTAACTAGCGGGTCAGATACGCAGTATTTT.

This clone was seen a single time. The CDR3 loop is CASTIQDRGDTEAFF. The CDR3 coding sequence is TGTGCCAGCACCATACAGGACAGGGGTGACACTGAAGCTTTCTTT. The V call is TRBV25-1, the J call TRBJ1-1, with 9 nucleotides matching TRBD1. The germline CDR1 and CDR2 sequences are MGHDK and SYGVNS. CDR3 length: 15 amino acids. Losses at the gene ends were 7 bases for V and 3 bases for J; bases not matched to a gene: 9. The full variable domain, with the rest looked up from reference TRBV25-1 and TRBJ1-1, is EADIYQTPRYLVIGTGKKITLECSQTMGHDKMYWYQQDPGMELHLIHYSYGVNSTEKGDLSSESTVSRIRTEHFPLTLESARPSHTSQYLCASTIQDRGDTEAFFGQGTRLTVV.

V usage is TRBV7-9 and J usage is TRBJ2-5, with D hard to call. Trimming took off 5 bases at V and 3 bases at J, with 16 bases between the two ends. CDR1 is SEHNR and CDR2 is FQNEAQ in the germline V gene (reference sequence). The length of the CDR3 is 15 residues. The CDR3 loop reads CASSLILGGEETQYF. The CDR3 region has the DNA TGTGCCAGCAGCCTCATCTTGGGTGGGGAAGAGACCCAGTACTTC.

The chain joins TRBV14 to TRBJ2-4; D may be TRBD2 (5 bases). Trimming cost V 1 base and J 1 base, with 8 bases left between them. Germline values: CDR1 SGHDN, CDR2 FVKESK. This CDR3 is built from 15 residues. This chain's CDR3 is CASSQVGVAKNIQYF. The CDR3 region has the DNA TGTGCCAGCAGCCAAGTCGGGGTTGCCAAAAACATTCAGTACTTC.

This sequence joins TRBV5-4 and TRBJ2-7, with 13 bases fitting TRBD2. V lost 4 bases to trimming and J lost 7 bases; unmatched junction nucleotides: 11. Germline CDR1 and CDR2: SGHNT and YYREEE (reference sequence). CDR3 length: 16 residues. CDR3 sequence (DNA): TGTGCCAGCAGCCTAGCCGGGACTAGCGGGGTAGAGGAGCAGTACTTC. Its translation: CASSLAGTSGVEEQYF.

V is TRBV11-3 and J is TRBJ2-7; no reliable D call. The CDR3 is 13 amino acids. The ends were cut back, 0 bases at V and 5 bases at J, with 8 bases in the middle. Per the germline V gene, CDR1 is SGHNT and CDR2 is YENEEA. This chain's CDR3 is CASSLDHMNEQYF. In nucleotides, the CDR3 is TGTGCCAGCAGCTTAGATCATATGAACGAGCAGTACTTC.

DNA for the CDR3: TGTGCCAGTAGTATAGATCGGCGTCCCGGGAGGGAGACCCAGTACTTC. It codes for CASSIDRRPGRETQYF. The chain links TRBV19 to TRBJ2-5; 7 nucleotides match TRBD2. The CDR3 is 16 amino acids. The germline gives CDR1 LNHDA, CDR2 SQIVND (reference sequence). The trim removed 0 bases at V and 5 bases at J, leaving 9 bases unmatched.

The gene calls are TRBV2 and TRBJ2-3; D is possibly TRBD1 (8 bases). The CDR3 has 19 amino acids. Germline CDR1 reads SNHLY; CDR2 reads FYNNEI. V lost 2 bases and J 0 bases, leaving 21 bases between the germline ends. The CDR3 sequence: CASSESGGGNSGSTDTQYF. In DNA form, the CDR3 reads TGTGCCAGCAGTGAATCAGGGGGCGGTAATAGCGGGAGCACAGATACGCAGTATTTT.

The DNA of the CDR3 is TGTGCCAGTAGGGCCTCGTTAACCGGGGAGCTGTTTTTT. Its protein is CASRASLTGELFF. The chain combines TRBV19 with TRBJ2-2; D call uncertain. The CDR3 is 13 residues long. The V end was cut by 6 bases, the J end by 5 bases, with 10 bases between. CDR1 is LNHDA and CDR2 is SQIVND in the germline V gene (reference sequence).

CDR3 coding DNA: TGTGCCAGCAGCGCCCGCGGTGGGGCAGGTGAATTCTCCTACGAGCAGTACTTC. It encodes CASSARGGAGEFSYEQYF. The chain links TRBV7-9 to TRBJ2-7; weak D call: TRBD1 (5 bases). CDR1 is SEHNR, CDR2 FQNEAQ, per germline (reference sequence). The CDR3 length is 18 residues. V dropped 5 bases and J dropped 0 bases, with 23 bases sitting between them.

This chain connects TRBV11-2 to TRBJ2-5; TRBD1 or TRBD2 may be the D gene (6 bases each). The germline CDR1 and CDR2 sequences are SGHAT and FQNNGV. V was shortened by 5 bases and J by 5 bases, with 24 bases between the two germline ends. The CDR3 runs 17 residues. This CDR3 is CASSTGGSPTGFETQYF. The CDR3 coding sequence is TGTGCCAGCAGCACTGGAGGGTCTCCAACAGGGTTTGAGACCCAGTACTTC.

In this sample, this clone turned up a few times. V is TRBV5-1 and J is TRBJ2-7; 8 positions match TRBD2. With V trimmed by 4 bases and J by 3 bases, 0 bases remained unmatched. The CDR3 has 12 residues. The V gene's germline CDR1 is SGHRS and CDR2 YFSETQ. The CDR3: CASSRGGYEQYF. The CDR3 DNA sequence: TGCGCCAGCAGCCGGGGGGGCTACGAGCAGTACTTC.

In DNA, the CDR3 is TGTGCCAGCAGCGCGGGACAGACCTACGAGCAGTACTTC. Protein sequence: CASSAGQTYEQYF. V is TRBV5-4 and J is TRBJ2-7; the D gene is possibly TRBD1 (7 bases). This CDR3 spans 13 amino acids. Trimming left V 4 bases short and J 2 bases short, with 10 bases between. Germline V gene data show CDR1 as SGHNT and CDR2 as YYREEE (reference sequence).

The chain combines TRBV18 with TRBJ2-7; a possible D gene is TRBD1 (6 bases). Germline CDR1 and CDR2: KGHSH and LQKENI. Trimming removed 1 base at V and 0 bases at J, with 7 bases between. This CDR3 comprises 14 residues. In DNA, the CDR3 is TGTGCCAGCTCACCACAGGGGGACTCCTACGAGCAGTACTTC. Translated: CASSPQGDSYEQYF.

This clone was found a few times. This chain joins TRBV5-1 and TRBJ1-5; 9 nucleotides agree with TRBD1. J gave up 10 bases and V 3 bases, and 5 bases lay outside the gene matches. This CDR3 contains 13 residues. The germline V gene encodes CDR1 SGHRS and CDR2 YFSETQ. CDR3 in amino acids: CASSSTGGDPQHF. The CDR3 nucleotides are TGCGCCAGCAGCTCGACAGGGGGAGACCCCCAGCATTTT. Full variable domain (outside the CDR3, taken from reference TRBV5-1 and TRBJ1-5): KAGVTQTPRYLIKTRGQQVTLSCSPISGHRSVSWYQQTPGQGLQFLFEYFSETQRNKGNFPGRFSGRQFSNSRSEMNVSTLELGDSALYLCASSSTGGDPQHFGDGTRLSIL.

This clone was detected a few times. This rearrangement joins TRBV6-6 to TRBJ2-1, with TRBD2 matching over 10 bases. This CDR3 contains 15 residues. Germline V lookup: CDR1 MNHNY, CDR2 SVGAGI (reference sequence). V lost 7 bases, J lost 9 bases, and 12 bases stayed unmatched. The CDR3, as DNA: TGTGCCAGCATTTGGTCTAGCGGGAGCGTAAGTGAGCAGTTCTTC. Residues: CASIWSSGSVSEQFF.

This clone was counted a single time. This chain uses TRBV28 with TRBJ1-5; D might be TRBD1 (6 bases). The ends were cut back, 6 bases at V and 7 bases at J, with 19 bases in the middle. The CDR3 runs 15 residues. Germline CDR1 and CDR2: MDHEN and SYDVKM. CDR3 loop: CASRPAGEVWQPQHF. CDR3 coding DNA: TGTGCCAGCAGACCCGCAGGGGAAGTATGGCAGCCCCAGCATTTT.

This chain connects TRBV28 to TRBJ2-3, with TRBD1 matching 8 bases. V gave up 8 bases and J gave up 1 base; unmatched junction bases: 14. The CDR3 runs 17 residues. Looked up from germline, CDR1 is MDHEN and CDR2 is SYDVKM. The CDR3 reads CASATLTGGMGTDTQYF. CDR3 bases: TGTGCCAGCGCAACTCTCACAGGGGGAATGGGCACAGATACGCAGTATTTT.

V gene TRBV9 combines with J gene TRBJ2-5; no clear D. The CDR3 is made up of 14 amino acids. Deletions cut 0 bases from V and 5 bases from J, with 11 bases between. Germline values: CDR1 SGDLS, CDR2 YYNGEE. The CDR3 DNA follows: TGTGCCAGCAGCGTAGAGGACCTGAGGGAGACCCAGTACTTC. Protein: CASSVEDLRETQYF.

The CDR3: CASSLVSTSTPTF. CDR3 bases: TGTGCCAGCAGCTTGGTCAGCACATCCACCCCCACCTTC. The rearrangement links TRBV5-6 to TRBJ1-2, with unresolved D. V lost 0 bases and J 13 bases, leaving 16 bases between the germline ends. Germline CDR1 SGHDT, CDR2 YYEEEE. This CDR3 region has 13 residues.

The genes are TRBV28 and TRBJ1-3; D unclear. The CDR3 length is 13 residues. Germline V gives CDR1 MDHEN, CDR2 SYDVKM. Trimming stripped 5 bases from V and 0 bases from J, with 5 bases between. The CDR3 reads CASSDHSGNTIYF. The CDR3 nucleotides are TGTGCCAGCAGTGACCACTCTGGAAACACCATATATTTT.

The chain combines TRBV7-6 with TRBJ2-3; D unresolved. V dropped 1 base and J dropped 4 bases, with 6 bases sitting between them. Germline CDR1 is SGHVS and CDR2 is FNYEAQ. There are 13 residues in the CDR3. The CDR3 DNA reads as TGTGCCAGCAGCTTAGTTTACGCAGATACGCAGTATTTT. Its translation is CASSLVYADTQYF. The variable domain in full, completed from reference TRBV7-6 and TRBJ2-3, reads GAGVSQSPRYKVTKRGQDVALRCDPISGHVSLYWYRQALGQGPEFLTYFNYEAQQDKSGLPNDRFSAERPEGSISTLTIQRTEQRDSAMYRCASSLVYADTQYFGPGTRLTVL.

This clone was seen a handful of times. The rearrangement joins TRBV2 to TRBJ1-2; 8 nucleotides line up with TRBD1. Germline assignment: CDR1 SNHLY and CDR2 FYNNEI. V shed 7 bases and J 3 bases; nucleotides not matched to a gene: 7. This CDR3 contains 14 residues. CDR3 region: CASTPGQVYYGYTF. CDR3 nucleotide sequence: TGTGCCAGCACCCCGGGACAGGTGTACTATGGCTACACCTTC.

CDR3 sequence: CASSHRDSNYEQYF. CDR3 nucleotide sequence: TGCGCCAGCAGTCACCGGGACAGCAACTACGAGCAGTACTTC. V gene TRBV23-1 combines with J gene TRBJ2-7; 7 nucleotides match TRBD1. TRBV23-1 is an ORF, with its function uncertain. The CDR3 consists of 14 residues. The V segment lost 3 bases and the J segment 3 bases; nucleotides outside the gene matches: 5.

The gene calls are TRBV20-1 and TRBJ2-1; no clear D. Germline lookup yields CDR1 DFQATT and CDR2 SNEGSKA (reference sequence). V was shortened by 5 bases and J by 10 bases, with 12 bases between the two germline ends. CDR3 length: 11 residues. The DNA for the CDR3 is TGCAGTGCTGCCCGACTCCCAGAGCAGTTCTTC. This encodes CSAARLPEQFF.